One and the same sample provided the 22 T cell receptor beta chains below, sequenced in a study of blood T cell repertoires in COVID-19. Assay used: immunoSEQ multiplex PCR; TCRdb lists only in-frame clones, some missing. The sample yields approximately 470,000 clones, roughly 90% seen once. Material: PBMCs or T cells enriched from blood (not recorded which). These receptors all come from a woman under 30 who had recovered from COVID-19.

The J gene is TRBJ2-1, the V gene TRBV14; D not resolved. This CDR3 is built from 13 residues. The germline gives CDR1 SGHDN, CDR2 FVKESK. Trimming left V 5 bases short and J 0 bases short, with 5 bases between. CDR3 protein: CASSFSSYNEQFF. The CDR3 nucleotides read TGTGCCAGCAGCTTTAGCTCCTACAATGAGCAGTTCTTC.

The rearrangement uses TRBV7-6 and TRBJ1-3; maybe TRBD1 (5 bases). V shed 5 bases and J shed 4 bases, with 9 bases lying between them. CDR1 SGHVS and CDR2 FNYEAQ come from the germline V gene. The CDR3 runs to 13 residues. The CDR3 spells CASSRGHGNTIYF. The CDR3 DNA sequence: TGTGCCAGCAGCCGTGGACACGGAAACACCATATATTTT.

The chain links TRBV7-2 to TRBJ2-1; 9 bases are a match to TRBD2. This CDR3 region has 15 residues. In germline, CDR1 is SGHTA, CDR2 FQGNSA. Unmatched junction bases numbered 7, after V lost 5 bases and J lost 5 bases. The chain's CDR3 is CASSLFLAGDNEQFF. CDR3 in DNA: TGTGCCAGCAGCCTCTTTTTAGCGGGGGACAATGAGCAGTTCTTC.

The chain employs TRBV3-1 (or the pseudogene TRBV3-2) and TRBJ1-2; D is uncertain. There are 14 residues in the CDR3. Per the germline V gene, CDR1 is LGHDT and CDR2 is YNNKEL (reference sequence). V lost 5 bases to trimming and J lost 0 bases, with 10 bases between them. DNA of the CDR3: TGTGCCAGCAGCTACAGTGGCTCTAACTATGGCTACACCTTC. Translation gives CASSYSGSNYGYTF.

CDR3 sequence: CASGRSRDSPLHF. CDR3 DNA sequence: TGTGCCAGCGGGAGATCGAGAGATTCACCCCTCCACTTT. This chain joins TRBV2 and TRBJ1-6; D is unresolved. The CDR3 runs 13 residues. With 8 bases removed from V and 8 bases from J, the gap between germline ends came to 13 bases. Germline CDR1 is SNHLY and CDR2 is FYNNEI. Full variable domain (outside the CDR3, taken from reference TRBV2 and TRBJ1-6): EPEVTQTPSHQVTQMGQEVILRCVPISNHLYFYWYRQILGQKVEFLVSFYNNEISEKSEIFDDQFSVERPDGSNFTLKIRSTKLEDSAMYFCASGRSRDSPLHFGNGTRLTVT.

J is TRBJ1-2 and V is TRBV5-4, with 9 bases identical to TRBD1. The germline gives CDR1 SGHNT, CDR2 YYREEE (reference sequence). This CDR3 is 13 amino acids long. V gave up 3 bases and J gave up 8 bases; unmatched junction bases: 5. CDR3 nucleotide sequence: TGTGCCAGCAGCTGGGACAGGGAGGGGGGCTACACCTTC. Encoded protein: CASSWDREGGYTF.

This chain connects TRBV2 to TRBJ2-7, with D perhaps matching TRBD1 (6 bases). This CDR3 contains 13 residues. Trimming stripped 5 bases from V and 5 bases from J, with 13 bases between. Germline CDR1 and CDR2: SNHLY and FYNNEI. The CDR3 sequence is CASSYRVGDEQYF. In DNA form, the CDR3 reads TGTGCCAGCAGTTACAGGGTAGGTGACGAGCAGTACTTC.

J is TRBJ1-1 and V is TRBV19; D is unclear. V lost 0 bases and J 6 bases, leaving 5 bases between the germline ends. The CDR3 has 12 amino acids. Germline lookup yields CDR1 LNHDA and CDR2 SQIVND (reference sequence). The CDR3 loop reads CASSIDGAEAFF. The CDR3, as DNA: TGTGCCAGTAGTATAGACGGAGCTGAAGCTTTCTTT.

The chain recombines TRBV7-3 with TRBJ2-3, with D perhaps TRBD1 (6 bases). CDR1 and CDR2 from the germline V gene are SGHTA and FQGTGA. CDR3 length: 17 amino acids. Trimming left V 5 bases short and J 0 bases short, with 18 bases between. The CDR3 nucleotides read TGTGCCAGCAGCCTCCAGGGGACCCTCCCAAGCACAGATACGCAGTATTTT. It encodes CASSLQGTLPSTDTQYF.

The CDR3: CAIRLGLAVRETQYF. DNA of the CDR3: TGTGCCATCAGGCTGGGACTAGCGGTCCGGGAGACCCAGTACTTC. This chain uses TRBV10-3 with TRBJ2-5; 11 nucleotides line up with TRBD2. The CDR3 has 15 amino acids. Trimming took 6 bases from V and 5 from J; bases not matched to a gene: 8. The germline CDR1 and CDR2 sequences are ENHRY and SYGVKD.

The rearrangement joins TRBV12-3 or TRBV12-4 to TRBJ1-2, with D hard to call. The CDR3 covers 13 residues. Trimming took 3 bases from V and 1 from J, leaving 6 bases between them. The CDR3 nucleotides are TGTGCCAGCAGTTTGGAGTATAACTATGGCTACACCTTC. This codes for CASSLEYNYGYTF.

V is TRBV10-3 and J is TRBJ1-2; TRBD1 might be the D (6 bases). The CDR3 contains 13 residues. V was clipped by 7 bases and J by 8 bases, with 17 bases between them. CDR1 is ENHRY, CDR2 SYGVKD, per germline. CDR3 in DNA: TGTGCCATCACCTCGGGCCTCCAGGGGGGCTACACCTTC. Protein sequence: CAITSGLQGGYTF.

V usage is TRBV9 and J usage is TRBJ2-7, with TRBD1 matching 11 bases. The germline CDR1 and CDR2 sequences are SGDLS and YYNGEE. The junction had 4 bases not matched to a gene; V was cut back by 4 bases and J by 4 bases. The CDR3 totals 14 residues. For the CDR3, the DNA is TGTGCCAGCAGCCCCGGACAGGGGGCGTACGAGCAGTACTTC. Amino acid sequence: CASSPGQGAYEQYF.

V is TRBV19 and J is TRBJ2-1, with D possibly matching TRBD2 (5 bases). The V gene lost 3 bases and the J gene lost 4 bases, with 13 bases spanning the gap. The germline gives CDR1 LNHDA, CDR2 SQIVND (reference sequence). The CDR3 spans 15 residues. As DNA, the CDR3 is TGTGCCAGTAGTATTAACCGGGGAGTGTACAATGAGCAGTTCTTC. Translating it yields CASSINRGVYNEQFF.

DNA of the CDR3: TGTGCCAGCAGGGAGGGTCTTGACATTCAGTACTTC. Protein: CASREGLDIQYF. The chain links TRBV7-2 to TRBJ2-4; TRBD2 might be the D (6 bases). V lost 6 bases and J lost 8, with 11 bases in between. Germline assignment: CDR1 SGHTA and CDR2 FQGNSA. The CDR3 length is 12 residues. The full variable domain, its missing parts supplied by reference TRBV7-2 and TRBJ2-4, is GAGVSQSPSNKVTEKGKDVELRCDPISGHTALYWYRQSLGQGLEFLIYFQGNSAPDKSGLPSDRFSAERTGGSVSTLTIQRTQQEDSAVYLCASREGLDIQYFGAGTRLSVL.

The rearrangement joins TRBV6-5 to TRBJ2-5; TRBD2 matches 7 bases. The CDR3 sequence is 13 residues long. Germline CDR1 and CDR2: MNHEY and SVGAGI. V was clipped by 6 bases and J by 5 bases; unmatched bases: 6. CDR3 DNA sequence: TGTGCCAGCAGGGACGGGGGGACGGAGACCCAGTACTTC. It translates to CASRDGGTETQYF.

This clone was seen once. The chain links TRBV28 to TRBJ2-1, with 7 bases matching TRBD2. The junction had 15 bases not matched to a gene; V was cut back by 2 bases and J by 8 bases. This CDR3 is built from 17 residues. The germline V gene encodes CDR1 MDHEN and CDR2 SYDVKM. The CDR3 loop reads CASSLGKRRGGLDEQFF. In DNA form, the CDR3 reads TGTGCCAGCAGTTTAGGGAAACGGCGCGGGGGACTCGATGAGCAGTTCTTC.

This rearrangement joins TRBV6-5 to TRBJ1-1; D gene uncertain. Germline V lookup: CDR1 MNHEY, CDR2 SVGAGI. V lost 2 bases and J lost 1, with 8 bases in between. The CDR3 sequence is 14 residues long. The CDR3, as DNA: TGTGCCAGCAGTTACAGGTCAGGGAACACTGAAGCTTTCTTT. Amino acids: CASSYRSGNTEAFF.

The chain recombines TRBV23-1 with TRBJ1-4; 7 nucleotides agree with TRBD1. TRBV23-1 is treated as an ORF (open reading frame) with a function not yet certain. The CDR3 spans 14 residues. The ends lost 11 bases at V and 3 bases at J; junction bases unmatched: 9. CDR3 bases: TGCGCCGGACGGGGGGGACAGCCTAATGAAAAACTGTTTTTT. Residues: CAGRGGQPNEKLFF.

The chain couples TRBV30 to TRBJ1-6; D gene unclear. The CDR3 totals 14 residues. Germline CDR1 is GTSNPN and CDR2 is SVGIG (reference sequence). V lost 3 bases to trimming and J lost 1 base, with 7 bases between them. The chain's CDR3 is CAWRRRSYNSPLHF. The DNA for the CDR3 is TGTGCCTGGAGGAGGAGGTCCTATAATTCACCCCTCCACTTT.

The J gene is TRBJ1-2, the V gene TRBV29-1; 11 bases agree with TRBD1. The J segment lost 8 bases and the V segment lost 2 bases, leaving 7 bases of the junction unmatched. CDR1 and CDR2 from the germline V gene are SQVTM and ANQGSEA. The CDR3 is made up of 14 amino acids. The CDR3 sequence is CSVETGQGAGGYTF. DNA of the CDR3: TGCAGCGTTGAAACCGGACAGGGGGCAGGGGGCTACACCTTC.

The chain recombines TRBV7-2 with TRBJ1-5; weak D call: TRBD1 (5 bases). Germline lookup yields CDR1 SGHTA and CDR2 FQGNSA. With 1 base removed from V and 5 bases from J, the gap between germline ends came to 12 bases. The CDR3 is 15 amino acids. The DNA for the CDR3 is TGTGCCAGCAGCTTAGAGGCGGGGCTTTATCAGCCCCAGCATTTT. This encodes CASSLEAGLYQPQHF.